This T cell receptor beta chain was found in a study of T cell responses to AZD1222 COVID-19 vaccine (TCRdb year 2021). About the investigation overall: AZD1222 recipients with second doses at about 4 weeks or about 12 weeks were pooled, because spike-specific TCR depth and breadth did not differ between schedules. TCR sequencing covered 230 to 250 trial participants: approximately 200 given two doses of AZD1222 and 26 given two doses of MenACWY control vaccine. Enrollment into the trials was organized by age into subgroups of 18-55, 56-69 and 70-plus years, and those subgroups contained roughly 140, 27 and 60 TCR-sequenced participants, respectively.

The CDR3 has 15 amino acids, counting the end cysteine and phenylalanine. The sequence is cut down to CDR3 DNA, 45 bases in frame from base 1. V and J lose 0 bases and 7 bases, and a span of 13 bases separates them. CDR1 is given as MNHEY and CDR2 as SVGEGT, both from the germline V gene. Comments on this clone: Its antigen is unknown. No much larger clone is present one base from it, and per-base qualities are unavailable.

The CDR3 regions of human TCRbeta chains were subjected to immunosequencing. The published analysis was carried out like this. Repertoire TCRs were matched against a reference library of SARS-CoV-2-specific TCRs generated with the MIRA antigen-specificity platform. Breadth meant the fraction of unique TCRs that were SARS-CoV-2-associated, whereas depth meant the fraction of total T cells that were SARS-CoV-2-associated. Using the MIRA data, every spike-specific TCR was mapped to the spike region that the TCR reacted to and assigned to either a CD4 or a CD8 class. Log10-transformed breadth and depth values were compared by one-way ANOVA with Sidak's multiple comparisons tests. As stored in TCRdb, this immuneACCESS dataset retains in-frame rearrangements with V and J assigned. A fraction of the clones does not appear; measured against another copy, unresolved V genes explain less than half of the discrepancy, and the remainder lacks a known reason. V, J and clone size were drawn from that table, and D and trimming were deduced from the DNA. The sample table lists over 130,000 clones, about 92% of them with a count of one. The ten largest account for 5.1% of the sample.

The meaning of the sample's time point label: baseline before first vaccination. Samples from vaccinated people were obtained from the UK trials COV001 and COV002, which included a single-blind randomized controlled phase 2/3 trial of AZD1222 (ChAdOx1 nCoV-19) in healthy adults. Trial participant PBMC samples were collected at day 0 and day 28 after the second dose for TCRbeta chain sequencing. Study-wide findings and limitations: Reportedly, close to half of the unique spike-specific TCRs recognized epitopes lying outside the regions that are mutated in the B.1.351 and B.1.1.7 variants. No day 14 peak-response samples were available, so repertoires were characterized only after the peak T cell response. Participants were mostly white British and included more females than males, and it was suggested by the authors that clonal diversity may have been underestimated. CD4 TCRs associated with the vaccine covered the entire spike protein, and the dominant responses were in regions 160-218 and 743-854. In the small 56-69-year group, the increase in depth fell short of significance, most likely because of low power. After two AZD1222 doses, spike-specific TCR breadth and depth were significantly higher than at day 0 and than in MenACWY recipients. Only five or six AZD1222 recipients were SARS-CoV-2 seropositive at baseline, limiting conclusions about previously exposed vaccinees.

Rearrangement joined TRBV6-2 or TRBV6-3 to TRBJ1-5; the D gene is perhaps TRBD1, on 5 matching bases. This TCR was recovered from an adult in good health. The source material was peripheral blood, sampled on day 0 of AZD1222 vaccination. The CDR3 region: CASSYSGGLGQPQHF. The DNA sequence reads TGTGCCAGCAGTTACTCGGGGGGTTTAGGCCAGCCCCAGCATTTT.